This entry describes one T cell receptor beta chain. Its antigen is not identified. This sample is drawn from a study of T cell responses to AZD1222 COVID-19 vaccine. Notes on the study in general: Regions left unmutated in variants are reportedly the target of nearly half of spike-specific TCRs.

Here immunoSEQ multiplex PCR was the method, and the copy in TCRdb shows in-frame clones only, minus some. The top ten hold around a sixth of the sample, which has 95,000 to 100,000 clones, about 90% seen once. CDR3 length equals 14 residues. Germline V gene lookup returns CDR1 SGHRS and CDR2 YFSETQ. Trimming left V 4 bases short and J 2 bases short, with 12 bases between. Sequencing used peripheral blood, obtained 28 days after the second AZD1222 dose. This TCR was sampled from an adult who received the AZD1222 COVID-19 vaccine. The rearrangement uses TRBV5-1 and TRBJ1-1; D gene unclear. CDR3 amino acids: CASSTGEKNTEAFF. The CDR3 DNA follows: TGCGCCAGCAGCACCGGGGAGAAAAACACTGAAGCTTTCTTT. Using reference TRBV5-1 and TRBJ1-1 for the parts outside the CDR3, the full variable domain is KAGVTQTPRYLIKTRGQQVTLSCSPISGHRSVSWYQQTPGQGLQFLFEYFSETQRNKGNFPGRFSGRQFSNSRSEMNVSTLELGDSALYLCASSTGEKNTEAFFGQGTRLTVV.